The rows below give T cell receptor beta chains drawn from one sample of a study of cytotoxic CD8 clonotypes in ibrutinib-treated CLL. Here immunoSEQ multiplex PCR was the method, and the copy in TCRdb shows in-frame clones only, minus some. In the table there are over 250,000 clones, roughly three quarters of which are singletons. The source was PBMCs, collected at disease progression, from a patient treated with ibrutinib. These receptors all come from a human donor with chronic lymphocytic leukemia. Each CDR3 is given with its conserved first and last residue. The order of the fields is clone size, D gene, J gene, V gene, CDR3 DNA, CDR3 protein. D genes are given only for firm matches. Not all rows give a size; the values are once, few, many and, for expanded clones, a class.

clone size: NA; D gene: NA; J gene: TRBJ1-2; V gene: TRBV18; CDR3 DNA: TGTGCCAGCTCACTCACGGGACAAAACTATGGCTACACCTTC; CDR3 protein: CASSLTGQNYGYTF
clone size: NA; D gene: TRBD2; J gene: TRBJ2-7; V gene: TRBV9; CDR3 DNA: TGTGCCAGCAGCTCCTCCCAGGCGGGGGGCCTAACCTACGAGCAGTACTTC; CDR3 protein: CASSSSQAGGLTYEQYF
clone size: NA; D gene: TRBD1; J gene: TRBJ2-7; V gene: TRBV18; CDR3 DNA: TGTGCCTCCGGGACAGGGAACTACGAGCAGTACTTC; CDR3 protein: CASGTGNYEQYF
clone size: NA; D gene: NA; J gene: TRBJ2-5; V gene: TRBV2; CDR3 DNA: TGTGCCAGCAGTGAAAGGATACAAGAGACCCAGTACTTC; CDR3 protein: CASSERIQETQYF
clone size: once; D gene: TRBD1; J gene: TRBJ1-2; V gene: TRBV27; CDR3 DNA: TGTGCCAGCAGTCTAACGCCCACAGGGGCGGGTGGCTACACCTTC; CDR3 protein: CASSLTPTGAGGYTF
clone size: NA; D gene: NA; J gene: TRBJ2-3; V gene: TRBV7-8; CDR3 DNA: TGTGCCAGCAGCTTAGGGGCAGGGACTTACACTAGCACAGATACGCAGTATTTT; CDR3 protein: CASSLGAGTYTSTDTQYF
clone size: NA; D gene: TRBD2; J gene: TRBJ2-7; V gene: TRBV10-3; CDR3 DNA: TGTGCCAGCAGCCGAACAGGGGTCGGGACTAGCGGGAGCTGGGAGCAGTACTTC; CDR3 protein: CASSRTGVGTSGSWEQYF
clone size: NA; D gene: NA; J gene: TRBJ2-7; V gene: TRBV6-5; CDR3 DNA: TGTGCCAGCAGTCATGGACAGAGCTCCTACGAGCAGTACTTC; CDR3 protein: CASSHGQSSYEQYF
clone size: NA; D gene: NA; J gene: TRBJ2-7; V gene: TRBV15; CDR3 DNA: TGTGCCACCAGCAGGAGATTGACAGGTGCGGTAGACTATGCTGGGCGATACGAGCAGTACTTC; CDR3 protein: CATSRRLTGAVDYAGRYEQYF
clone size: once; D gene: TRBD1; J gene: TRBJ2-7; V gene: TRBV29-1; CDR3 DNA: TGCAGCGTTGAATTGGTCGGGACAGGCGATCCCTACGAGCAGTACTTC; CDR3 protein: CSVELVGTGDPYEQYF
clone size: NA; D gene: TRBD1; J gene: TRBJ1-5; V gene: TRBV29-1; CDR3 DNA: TGCAGCGTTGTGCCACAGGGGAATCAGCCCCAGCATTTT; CDR3 protein: CSVVPQGNQPQHF
clone size: once; D gene: TRBD2; J gene: TRBJ2-3; V gene: TRBV9; CDR3 DNA: TGTGCCAGCAGCCCCGAACTAGCGATTTGGGCAGATACGCAGTATTTT; CDR3 protein: CASSPELAIWADTQYF
clone size: NA; D gene: NA; J gene: TRBJ2-2; V gene: TRBV4-1; CDR3 DNA: TGCGCCAGCAGCCAAGATAAGGAGGGAATAATGTTGGACACCGGGGAGCTGTTTTTT; CDR3 protein: CASSQDKEGIMLDTGELFF
clone size: NA; D gene: NA; J gene: TRBJ2-2; V gene: TRBV4-1; CDR3 DNA: TGCGCCAGCAGCCAAGATCGAGGGTCTGGGGAGCTGTTTTTT; CDR3 protein: CASSQDRGSGELFF
clone size: NA; D gene: TRBD1; J gene: TRBJ2-7; V gene: TRBV2; CDR3 DNA: TGTGCCAGCAGAGGGACAGTCTACGAGCAGTACTTC; CDR3 protein: CASRGTVYEQYF
clone size: once; D gene: NA; J gene: TRBJ1-1; V gene: TRBV2; CDR3 DNA: TGTGCCAGCAGTGAGGCGGGCCCGAACACTGAAGCTTTCTTT; CDR3 protein: CASSEAGPNTEAFF
clone size: NA; D gene: NA; J gene: TRBJ2-3; V gene: TRBV7-8; CDR3 DNA: TGTGCCAGCACCTCAGGCTGGGGTTGGGACACAGATACGCAGTATTTT; CDR3 protein: CASTSGWGWDTDTQYF
clone size: few; D gene: TRBD1; J gene: TRBJ2-7; V gene: TRBV4-1; CDR3 DNA: TGCGCCAGCAGCCGCGACAGGGGTTACTCCTACGAGCAGTACTTC; CDR3 protein: CASSRDRGYSYEQYF
clone size: NA; D gene: NA; J gene: TRBJ2-3; V gene: TRBV19; CDR3 DNA: TGTGCCAGTCAATCTAGGGCAGATACGCAGTATTTT; CDR3 protein: CASQSRADTQYF
clone size: NA; D gene: NA; J gene: TRBJ1-2; V gene: TRBV11-2; CDR3 DNA: TGTGCCAGCAGCAAGAGACACGACTATGGCTACACCTTC; CDR3 protein: CASSKRHDYGYTF
clone size: NA; D gene: NA; J gene: TRBJ2-7; V gene: TRBV7-3; CDR3 DNA: TGTGCCAGCAGCTTAAGGTCGGGGACCTCCTACGAGCAGTACTTC; CDR3 protein: CASSLRSGTSYEQYF
clone size: NA; D gene: NA; J gene: TRBJ1-2; V gene: TRBV9; CDR3 DNA: TGTGCCAGCAGCCCTCGGCCGTACGGGGGGAATGGCTACACCTTC; CDR3 protein: CASSPRPYGGNGYTF
clone size: NA; D gene: NA; J gene: TRBJ2-7; V gene: TRBV19; CDR3 DNA: TGTGCCAGTCGGAGACAAACGGACTACGAGCAGTACTTC; CDR3 protein: CASRRQTDYEQYF
clone size: NA; D gene: NA; J gene: TRBJ1-1; V gene: TRBV9; CDR3 DNA: TGTGCCAGCAGCGCCACAGACAGACTGAACACTGAAGCTTTCTTT; CDR3 protein: CASSATDRLNTEAFF
clone size: NA; D gene: TRBD2; J gene: TRBJ2-3; V gene: TRBV6-5; CDR3 DNA: TGTGCCAGCAGTTACCTCCTAGCGGCTAGCACAGATACGCAGTATTTT; CDR3 protein: CASSYLLAASTDTQYF
clone size: once; D gene: TRBD2; J gene: TRBJ2-7; V gene: TRBV11-2; CDR3 DNA: TGTGCCAGCAGCTTCTTAGCGGGAGCTTCCTACGAGCAGTACTTC; CDR3 protein: CASSFLAGASYEQYF
clone size: NA; D gene: NA; J gene: TRBJ1-5; V gene: TRBV19; CDR3 DNA: TGTGCCAGTAGTTATGGGGAGGGTAGCAATCAGCCCCAGCATTTT; CDR3 protein: CASSYGEGSNQPQHF
clone size: few; D gene: NA; J gene: TRBJ1-3; V gene: TRBV7-2; CDR3 DNA: TGTGCCAGCAGCCCAGGGGTTATTGACGGAAACACCATATATTTT; CDR3 protein: CASSPGVIDGNTIYF
clone size: NA; D gene: NA; J gene: TRBJ1-2; V gene: TRBV10-2; CDR3 DNA: TGCGCCAGCAGTGAGATGGTTGGCTATGGCTACACCTTC; CDR3 protein: CASSEMVGYGYTF
clone size: NA; D gene: TRBD1; J gene: TRBJ2-1; V gene: TRBV7-9; CDR3 DNA: TGTGCCAGCAGCTGGGACAGGGAGGATGAGCAGTTCTTC; CDR3 protein: CASSWDREDEQFF
clone size: NA; D gene: NA; J gene: TRBJ2-7; V gene: TRBV9; CDR3 DNA: TGTGCCAGCAGCGTAGCCTCCGAAGGTCTAGACGAGCAGTACTTC; CDR3 protein: CASSVASEGLDEQYF